What follows is one T cell receptor (beta chain) and its context. Its antigen remains unidentified. Method: immunoSEQ multiplex PCR; TCRdb's copy keeps in-frame clones and lacks some. The data contain tens of thousands of clones, about 92% of them singletons. This sample was included in a study of T cell responses to AZD1222 COVID-19 vaccine. Overall study results and limits: Only a handful of AZD1222 recipients were seropositive at baseline. White British ancestry dominated among donors, who included more females, and clonal diversity was possibly underestimated.

The source was peripheral blood, collected on day 0 of AZD1222 vaccination. The receptor was isolated from an adult in good health.

The CDR3 nucleotides read TGTGCCAGCTCACTAGTCGGCAGTGAAGCTTTCTTT. Translation: CASSLVGSEAFF. This chain uses TRBV18 with TRBJ1-1; D remains unclear. Trimming stripped 4 bases from V and 7 bases from J, with 10 bases between. CDR3 length: 12 residues. Germline V gene lookup returns CDR1 KGHSH and CDR2 LQKENI.